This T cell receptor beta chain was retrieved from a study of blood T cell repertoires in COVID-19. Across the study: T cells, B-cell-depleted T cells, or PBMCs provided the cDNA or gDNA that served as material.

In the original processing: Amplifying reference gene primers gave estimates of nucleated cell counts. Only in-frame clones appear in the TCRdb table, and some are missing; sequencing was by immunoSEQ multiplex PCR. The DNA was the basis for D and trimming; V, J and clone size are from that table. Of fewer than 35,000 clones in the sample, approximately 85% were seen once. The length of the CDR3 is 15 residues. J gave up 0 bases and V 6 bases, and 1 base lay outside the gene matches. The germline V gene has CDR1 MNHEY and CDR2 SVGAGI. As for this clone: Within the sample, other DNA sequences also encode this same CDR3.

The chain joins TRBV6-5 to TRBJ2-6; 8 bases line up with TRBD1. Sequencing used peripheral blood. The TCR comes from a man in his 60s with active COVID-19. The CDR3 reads CASRTGGSGANVLTF. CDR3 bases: TGTGCCAGCAGAACAGGGGGCTCTGGGGCCAACGTCCTGACTTTC.